This TCR beta chain was recorded in a study of response to subunit inactivated influenza vaccine. The germline V gene encodes CDR1 MDHEN and CDR2 SYDVKM. This CDR3 has 14 residues. J lost 3 bases, V lost 6 bases, and 6 bases had no gene match. One entry per CDR3 protein, called by TCRdb with MiXCR from the RT-PCR reads. This sample has 500,000 to 750,000 distinct CDR3 sequences, with 14% found just once. Whole-study findings and limits: It was suggested by the authors that few new T cells are recruited by each seasonal influenza vaccination.

Details on this clonotype: Its specificity is not known.

This sequence was found in a man aged 50 or older who received an inactivated influenza vaccine. The chain combines TRBV28 with TRBJ2-3; TRBD1 matches at 7 bases. The sample consisted of PBMCs from blood, taken 11 to 12 days after vaccination. The CDR3 sequence is CASSRTGETDTQYF. The CDR3 coding sequence is TGTGCCAGCAGCCGAACAGGGGAGACAGATACGCAGTATTTT. Filled out from reference TRBV28 and TRBJ2-3, the complete variable domain reads DVKVTQSSRYLVKRTGEKVFLECVQDMDHENMFWYRQDPGLGLRLIYFSYDVKMKEKGDIPEGYSVSREKKERFSLILESASTNQTSMYLCASSRTGETDTQYFGPGTRLTVL.